This T cell receptor (beta chain) was retrieved from a study of T cells after yellow fever vaccination. TCRdb re-derived calls from the 5' RACE reads in MiXCR, one entry per CDR3 protein. Of about 260,000 distinct CDR3 sequences listed, approximately 5.2% were seen once; the top ten hold around 3.5%. The germline V gene has CDR1 LGHDT and CDR2 YNNKEL (reference sequence). Trimming took off 1 base at V and 5 bases at J, with 14 bases between the two ends. This CDR3 is built from 15 residues. The chain employs TRBV3-1 and TRBJ1-2; D possibly corresponds to TRBD1 (6 bases). Specimen: CD4+ T cells sorted from PBMCs, collected on the day of the yellow fever booster vaccination. The receptor comes from a man younger than 30 who received the YFV17D yellow fever vaccine. CDR3 amino acids: CASSQATRGLYGYTF. The CDR3 nucleotides read TGTGCCAGCAGCCAAGCGACACGGGGGCTGTATGGCTACACCTTC.